The 28 T cell receptor beta chains given below trace back to one sample, sequenced in a study of blood T cell repertoires in COVID-19. This table comes from immunoSEQ multiplex PCR, and its TCRdb copy is limited to in-frame clones, with some not included. The table has 60,000 to 70,000 clones, around 87% seen once. The material sequenced was peripheral blood. The receptor source for this set is a man between 35 and 55 years old with COVID-19, enrolled during active disease.

The J gene is TRBJ2-1, the V gene TRBV11-3; D unresolved. The germline gives CDR1 SGHNT, CDR2 YENEEA. The CDR3 length is 14 residues. V was cut by 5 bases and J by 7 bases, with 15 bases left in between. CDR3 DNA: TGTGCCAGCAGCCCGAGTCAGACTCCAAATGAGCAGTTCTTC. Its translation: CASSPSQTPNEQFF.

The CDR3 reads CATSPRFATNEKLFF. For the CDR3, the DNA is TGTGCCACCAGTCCCCGGTTCGCAACTAATGAAAAACTGTTTTTT. V is TRBV15 and J is TRBJ1-4, with unresolved D. V lost 6 bases to trimming and J lost 0 bases, with 11 bases between them. Germline assignment: CDR1 LNHNV and CDR2 YYDKDF (reference sequence). The CDR3 contains 15 residues.

The chain joins TRBV11-2 to TRBJ1-5; D call uncertain. CDR3 size: 14 residues. V shed 5 bases and J shed 7 bases, with 15 bases lying between them. CDR1 and CDR2 (germline): SGHAT, FQNNGV. CDR3: CASSPWGTGQPQHF. The CDR3 bases are TGTGCCAGCAGCCCCTGGGGTACGGGGCAGCCCCAGCATTTT.

The chain joins TRBV10-1 to TRBJ1-1, with D tentatively TRBD1 (6 bases). V dropped 2 bases and J dropped 5 bases, with 9 bases sitting between them. Germline CDR1 and CDR2: WNHNN and SYGVQD (reference sequence). The CDR3 loop spans 13 amino acids. The CDR3 is CASSEHTGTEAFF. The DNA of the CDR3 is TGCGCCAGCAGTGAGCATACAGGGACTGAAGCTTTCTTT.

This clone was seen a single time. This chain links TRBV5-5 with TRBJ2-2, with TRBD1 identical over 8 bases. The CDR3 has 16 residues. CDR1 and CDR2 (germline): SGHKS, YYEKEE (reference sequence). The trim removed 4 bases at V and 2 bases at J, leaving 7 bases unmatched. This CDR3 is CASSPRTGPNTGELFF. CDR3 sequence (DNA): TGTGCCAGCAGCCCTAGGACAGGGCCTAACACCGGGGAGCTGTTTTTT.

The chain carries TRBV7-6 and TRBJ2-5, with D uncertain. From germline, CDR1 is SGHVS and CDR2 FNYEAQ. CDR3 length: 11 residues. V lost 8 bases to trimming and J lost 6 bases, with 10 bases between them. The DNA of the CDR3 is TGTGCCAGCTCCCATACAAAGACCCAGTACTTC. It translates to CASSHTKTQYF.

The chain joins TRBV7-9 to TRBJ2-5; 8 positions agree with TRBD2. With V trimmed by 5 bases and J by 9 bases, 11 bases remained unmatched. This CDR3 is built from 14 residues. The V gene's germline CDR1 is SEHNR and CDR2 FQNEAQ (reference sequence). This CDR3 is CASSPGTSRSAQYF. The DNA of the CDR3 is TGTGCCAGCAGCCCCGGGACTAGTCGATCGGCCCAGTACTTC. Filled out from reference TRBV7-9 and TRBJ2-5, the complete variable domain reads DTGVSQNPRHKITKRGQNVTFRCDPISEHNRLYWYRQTLGQGPEFLTYFQNEAQLEKSRLLSDRFSAERPKGSFSTLEIQRTEQGDSAMYLCASSPGTSRSAQYFGPGTRLLVL.

V gene TRBV5-1 combines with J gene TRBJ2-7; 7 nucleotides match TRBD1. Trimming removed 4 bases from V and 5 bases from J; junction bases left unmatched: 3. The CDR3 consists of 12 residues. In germline, CDR1 is SGHRS, CDR2 YFSETQ. The CDR3 DNA is TGCGCCAGCAGCCGCACAGGGGACGAGCAGTACTTC. Its translation is CASSRTGDEQYF.

The chain employs TRBV13 and TRBJ2-5; TRBD2 aligns across 8 bases. In germline, CDR1 is PRHDT, CDR2 FYEKMQ (reference sequence). This CDR3 comprises 16 residues. V lost 0 bases to trimming and J lost 6 bases; unmatched junction nucleotides: 9. The CDR3 bases are TGTGCCAGCAGCTTAGGCGGGGGGACTAGTATCCAGACCCAGTACTTC. Translation: CASSLGGGTSIQTQYF. Supplemented by reference TRBV13 and TRBJ2-5, the full variable domain reads AAGVIQSPRHLIKEKRETATLKCYPIPRHDTVYWYQQGPGQDPQFLISFYEKMQSDKGSIPDRFSAQQFSDYHSELNMSSLELGDSALYFCASSLGGGTSIQTQYFGPGTRLLVL.

The chain carries TRBV12-3 or TRBV12-4 and TRBJ2-7, with 9 positions matching TRBD1. The ends lost 8 bases at V and 1 base at J; junction bases unmatched: 3. The CDR3 runs to 13 residues. CDR3 loop: CASGTGQSYEQYF. Written as DNA, the CDR3 is TGTGCCAGCGGGACAGGGCAATCCTACGAGCAGTACTTC.

This clone was observed a few times. The genes are TRBV6-1 and TRBJ2-7; D gene unclear. The CDR3 spans 12 residues. Germline CDR1 reads MNHNS; CDR2 reads SASEGT. V shed 2 bases and J shed 3 bases, with 5 bases lying between them. The CDR3 region has the DNA TGTGCCAGCAGTGAAACCAGCTACGAGCAGTACTTC. It yields the protein CASSETSYEQYF.

The rearrangement uses TRBV7-2 and TRBJ1-5; 11 bases agree with TRBD1. The CDR3 contains 14 residues. CDR1 is SGHTA and CDR2 is FQGNSA in the germline V gene. J gave up 6 bases and V 5 bases, and 3 bases lay outside the gene matches. This CDR3 reads CASSGQGASQPQHF. CDR3 coding DNA: TGTGCCAGCAGCGGACAGGGGGCCAGTCAGCCCCAGCATTTT.

The chain carries TRBV7-2 and TRBJ2-7, with TRBD2 identical over 11 bases. The CDR3 is made up of 18 amino acids. CDR1 and CDR2 (germline): SGHTA, FQGNSA. With 0 bases clipped from V and 1 base from J, the junction kept 8 bases outside the gene matches. The CDR3 protein is CASSLAASGGTLSYEQYF. CDR3 nucleotide sequence: TGTGCCAGCAGCTTAGCCGCTAGCGGGGGGACACTTTCCTACGAGCAGTACTTC.

The chain couples TRBV28 to TRBJ1-5; D is perhaps TRBD1 (6 bases). The V gene's germline CDR1 is MDHEN and CDR2 SYDVKM. This CDR3 contains 16 residues. V was cut by 3 bases and J by 4 bases, with 16 bases left in between. CDR3 sequence reads: CASSFPNRVSNQPQHF. Here the CDR3 DNA reads TGTGCCAGCAGTTTCCCCAACAGGGTATCTAATCAGCCCCAGCATTTT.

CDR3 coding DNA: TGCGCCAGCAGCCAGCCCGGGACAGGGATCCAAGAGACCCAGTACTTC. As protein: CASSQPGTGIQETQYF. The gene calls are TRBV5-1 and TRBJ2-5, with 9 bases lining up with TRBD1. V trimming: 4 bases; J trimming: 1 base; junction bases outside the gene matches: 8. Per germline, CDR1 SGHRS and CDR2 YFSETQ. The CDR3 totals 16 residues.

This clone appeared a single time. V usage is TRBV30 and J usage is TRBJ2-3; a possible D gene is TRBD1 (6 bases). The germline V gene has CDR1 GTSNPN and CDR2 SVGIG (reference sequence). Trimming pared 1 base from V and 5 bases from J, leaving 10 bases between. This CDR3 comprises 13 residues. CDR3 sequence: CAWSAFRGDTQYF. The CDR3 region has the DNA TGTGCCTGGAGTGCCTTCAGGGGAGATACGCAGTATTTT.

This chain uses TRBV2 with TRBJ2-1; 7 positions agree with TRBD1. The trim removed 7 bases at V and 1 base at J, leaving 1 base unmatched. Germline-derived CDR1 and CDR2 are SNHLY and FYNNEI. The CDR3 contains 13 residues. In DNA, the CDR3 is TGTGCCAGCAACAGGGGATCCTACAATGAGCAGTTCTTC. Protein product: CASNRGSYNEQFF.

A remark on this clone: At one of its ends the junction is not consistent with the germline gene, which may arise from a read error. CDR3 loop: CASSTGHRGALAF. CDR3 nucleotide sequence: TGTGCCAGCAGCACCGGGCACAGGGGGGCCTTGGCCTTC. The chain joins TRBV6-5 to TRBJ2-7; the match to TRBD1 covers 8 bases. The CDR3 is made up of 13 amino acids. CDR1 and CDR2 (germline): MNHEY, SVGAGI.

The chain employs TRBV6-6 and TRBJ2-2; a weak D match, TRBD2 (6 bases). The CDR3 loop spans 15 amino acids. V lost 1 base and J 3 bases, leaving 9 bases between the germline ends. Per germline, CDR1 MNHNY and CDR2 SVGAGI (reference sequence). CDR3 DNA sequence: TGTGCCAGCAGTTACTTAGGAGGGGACACCGGGGAGCTGTTTTTT. Amino acids: CASSYLGGDTGELFF.

The CDR3 region is CASGRQGADYEQYF. For the CDR3, the DNA is TGTGCCAGCGGCCGTCAAGGGGCCGACTACGAGCAGTACTTC. The rearrangement links TRBV7-3 to TRBJ2-7; tentative D call: TRBD1 (5 bases). There are 14 residues in the CDR3. The germline CDR1 and CDR2 sequences are SGHTA and FQGTGA. V was cut by 8 bases and J by 3 bases, with 17 bases left in between.

This clone has only a few counts. The chain uses TRBV5-5 and TRBJ2-2, with D perhaps TRBD2 (6 bases). In germline, CDR1 is SGHKS, CDR2 YYEKEE (reference sequence). The CDR3 totals 15 residues. The germline V and J ends were trimmed by 2 bases and 5 bases, with 13 bases remaining between them. CDR3 nucleotide sequence: TGTGCCAGCAGCTTATGGAGGGCCGGGACCGGGGAGCTGTTTTTT. Protein sequence: CASSLWRAGTGELFF.

The V call is TRBV7-9, the J call TRBJ2-1; 9 nucleotides match TRBD2. The CDR3 covers 15 residues. From germline, CDR1 is SEHNR and CDR2 FQNEAQ (reference sequence). J lost 5 bases, V lost 5 bases, and 7 bases had no gene match. The CDR3 nucleotides read TGTGCCAGCAGCCTTAGCGGGGGACCCAACAATGAGCAGTTCTTC. Residues: CASSLSGGPNNEQFF.

This chain connects TRBV4-2 to TRBJ1-5; no firm D call. Germline V gene sequence: CDR1 LGHNA, CDR2 YNFKEQ. V was shortened by 1 base and J by 6 bases, with 4 bases between the two germline ends. This CDR3 is 12 amino acids long. CDR3 nucleotides: TGTGCCAGCAGCCAAGGAGGTCAGCCCCAGCATTTT. Translating gives CASSQGGQPQHF.

This chain connects TRBV19 to TRBJ1-2, with TRBD1 identical over 9 bases. The CDR3 consists of 13 residues. Germline V CDR1 and CDR2: LNHDA, SQIVND (reference sequence). V trimming: 5 bases; J trimming: 10 bases; junction bases outside the gene matches: 8. CDR3 nucleotide sequence: TGTGCCAGTAGTCTGTGGACAGGGGAAATCTACACCTTC. Protein: CASSLWTGEIYTF. The whole variable domain, remainder taken from reference TRBV19 and TRBJ1-2, is DGGITQSPKYLFRKEGQNVTLSCEQNLNHDAMYWYRQDPGQGLRLIYYSQIVNDFQKGDIAEGYSVSREKKESFPLTVTSAQKNPTAFYLCASSLWTGEIYTFGSGTRLTVV.

The CDR3 DNA follows: TGCGCCAGCAGCTTGGCACAGGGGGGTTGGGAGACCCAGTACTTC. It codes for CASSLAQGGWETQYF. The chain combines TRBV5-1 with TRBJ2-5; 8 bases fit TRBD1. Trimming removed 0 bases from V and 5 bases from J; junction bases left unmatched: 6. Germline V gives CDR1 SGHRS, CDR2 YFSETQ. This CDR3 is built from 15 residues.

V is TRBV11-2 and J is TRBJ2-7, with 8 nucleotides matching TRBD2. Germline-derived CDR1 and CDR2 are SGHAT and FQNNGV. V gave up 0 bases and J gave up 3 bases; unmatched junction bases: 1. The CDR3 extends over 14 amino acids. CDR3 coding DNA: TGTGCCAGCAGCTTAGAGCGGGGGGTCTACGAGCAGTACTTC. It specifies CASSLERGVYEQYF.

The chain links TRBV7-6 to TRBJ2-5; 10 bases match TRBD2. The CDR3 length is 17 residues. From germline, CDR1 is SGHVS and CDR2 FNYEAQ. Germline trimming cut 0 bases from V and 3 bases from J; bases unmatched to any gene: 7. In nucleotides, the CDR3 is TGTGCCAGCAGCTTAGCGCCGTGGACTAGCGGTGAAGAGACCCAGTACTTC. Amino acid sequence: CASSLAPWTSGEETQYF.

The chain is built from TRBV9 and TRBJ1-3; no clear D. Germline V gene lookup returns CDR1 SGDLS and CDR2 YYNGEE. This CDR3 is 15 amino acids long. V lost 0 bases, J lost 0 bases, and 7 bases lay in between. The DNA of the CDR3 is TGTGCCAGCAGCGTAGATTCCGTCTCTGGAAACACCATATATTTT. It specifies CASSVDSVSGNTIYF.